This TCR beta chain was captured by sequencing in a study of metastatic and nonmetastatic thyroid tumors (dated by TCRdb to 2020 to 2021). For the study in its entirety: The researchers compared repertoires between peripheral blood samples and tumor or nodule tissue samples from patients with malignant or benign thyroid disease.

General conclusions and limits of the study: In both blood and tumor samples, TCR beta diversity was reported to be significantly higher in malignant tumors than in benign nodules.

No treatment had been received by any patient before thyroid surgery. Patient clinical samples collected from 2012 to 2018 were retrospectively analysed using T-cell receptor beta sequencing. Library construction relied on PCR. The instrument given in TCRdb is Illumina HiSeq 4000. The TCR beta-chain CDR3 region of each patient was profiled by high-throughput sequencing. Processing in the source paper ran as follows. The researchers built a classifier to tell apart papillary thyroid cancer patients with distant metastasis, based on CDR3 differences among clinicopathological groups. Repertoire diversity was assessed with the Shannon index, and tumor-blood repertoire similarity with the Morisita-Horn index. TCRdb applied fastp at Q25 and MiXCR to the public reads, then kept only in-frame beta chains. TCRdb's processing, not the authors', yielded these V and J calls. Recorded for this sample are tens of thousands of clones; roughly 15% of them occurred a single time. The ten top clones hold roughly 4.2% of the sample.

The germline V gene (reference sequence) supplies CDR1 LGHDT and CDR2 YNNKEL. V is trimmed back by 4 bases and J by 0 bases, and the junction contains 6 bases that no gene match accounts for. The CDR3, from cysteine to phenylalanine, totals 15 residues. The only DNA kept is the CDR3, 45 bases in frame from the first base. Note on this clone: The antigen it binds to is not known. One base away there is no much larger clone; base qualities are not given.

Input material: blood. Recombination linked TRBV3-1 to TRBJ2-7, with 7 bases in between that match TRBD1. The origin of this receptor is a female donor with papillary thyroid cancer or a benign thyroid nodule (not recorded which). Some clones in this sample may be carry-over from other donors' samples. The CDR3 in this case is CASSLPGQSSYEQYF. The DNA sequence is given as TGTGCCAGCAGCCTGCCGGGACAGAGCTCCTACGAGCAGTACTTC.